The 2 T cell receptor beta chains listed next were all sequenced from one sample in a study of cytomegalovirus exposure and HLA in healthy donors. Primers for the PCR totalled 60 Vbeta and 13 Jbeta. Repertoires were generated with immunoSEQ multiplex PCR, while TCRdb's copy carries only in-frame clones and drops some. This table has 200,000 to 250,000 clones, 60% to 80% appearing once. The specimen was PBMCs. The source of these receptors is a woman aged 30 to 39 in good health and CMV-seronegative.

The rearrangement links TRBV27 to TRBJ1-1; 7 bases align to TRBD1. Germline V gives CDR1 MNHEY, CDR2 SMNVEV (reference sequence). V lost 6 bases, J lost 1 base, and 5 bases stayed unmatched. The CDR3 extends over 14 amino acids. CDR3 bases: TGTGCCAGCAGACCGGGACAGAAGAACACTGAAGCTTTCTTT. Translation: CASRPGQKNTEAFF.

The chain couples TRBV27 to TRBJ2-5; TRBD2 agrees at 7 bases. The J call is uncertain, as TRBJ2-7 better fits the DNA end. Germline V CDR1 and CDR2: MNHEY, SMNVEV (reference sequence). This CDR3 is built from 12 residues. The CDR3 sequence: CASNFPGGEQYF. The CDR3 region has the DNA TGTGCCAGCAATTTCCCGGGGGGCGAGCAGTACTTC.